These 20 T cell receptor beta chains originate from one sample sequenced in a study of T-cell memory formation after mild COVID-19. TCRdb reanalysed the 5' RACE reads using MiXCR and keeps one entry per CDR3 protein. Among some 250,000 distinct CDR3 sequences listed, 18% were seen once. The sample taken for sequencing was PBMCs or a T cell subset sorted from them (not recorded which). These receptors all come from a young man who had mild COVID-19 (a few samples of this study predate the infection). Cell type and time point are not known.

This clonotype was observed a few times. CDR3 DNA sequence: TGTGCCAGCAGCCAAACCACCGACTTGATATTCGAGCAGTACTTC. Encoded protein: CASSQTTDLIFEQYF. The chain joins TRBV5-6 to TRBJ2-7; the D is unclear. Germline V gene lookup returns CDR1 SGHDT and CDR2 YYEEEE. The V and J ends lost 4 bases and 6 bases respectively, with 20 bases between them. This CDR3 has 15 residues.

The V gene is TRBV19, the J gene TRBJ1-6; TRBD1 matches 10 bases. V lost 7 bases, J lost 6 bases, and 3 bases stayed unmatched. This CDR3 contains 14 residues. Per germline, CDR1 LNHDA and CDR2 SQIVND (reference sequence). The CDR3 here is CASTRDRGNSPLHF. CDR3 nucleotides: TGTGCCAGTACCAGGGACAGGGGTAATTCACCCCTCCACTTT. The full variable domain, its missing parts supplied by reference TRBV19 and TRBJ1-6, is DGGITQSPKYLFRKEGQNVTLSCEQNLNHDAMYWYRQDPGQGLRLIYYSQIVNDFQKGDIAEGYSVSREKKESFPLTVTSAQKNPTAFYLCASTRDRGNSPLHFGNGTRLTVT.

In its sample, this clonotype was seen many times. J is TRBJ1-1 and V is TRBV5-1; TRBD1 is a possible D gene (5 bases). Germline V lookup: CDR1 SGHRS, CDR2 YFSETQ. V shed 4 bases and J shed 1 base, with 11 bases lying between them. CDR3 length: 14 residues. Here the CDR3 DNA reads TGCGCCAGCAGCCCGGATACAGGGAACACTGAAGCTTTCTTT. Translated, it gives CASSPDTGNTEAFF.

This clonotype turned up a few times. V and J are TRBV6-2 or TRBV6-3 and TRBJ2-7; D is perhaps TRBD2 (5 bases). This CDR3 has 13 amino acids. CDR1 and CDR2 from the germline V gene are MNHEY and SVGEGT. V was clipped by 4 bases and J by 3 bases, with 10 bases between them. The CDR3 spells CASSWTGGYEQYV. DNA of the CDR3: TGTGCCAGCAGTTGGACTGGAGGCTACGAGCAGTACGTC.

The table lists this clonotype with many counts. Written as DNA, the CDR3 is TGCGCCAGCAGCCAAGTTGCAGGGTCCCACGAGCAGTACTTC. Its protein product is CASSQVAGSHEQYF. This chain links TRBV4-3 with TRBJ2-7, with D perhaps matching TRBD1 (5 bases). CDR3 length equals 14 residues. Trimming stripped 1 base from V and 5 bases from J, with 12 bases between. The germline CDR1 and CDR2 sequences are LGHNA and YSLEER.

CDR3 residues: CASSFRTRENIQYF. CDR3 coding DNA: TGCGCCAGCAGCTTTAGGACACGGGAAAACATTCAGTACTTC. The gene calls are TRBV5-1 and TRBJ2-4; D might be TRBD1 (5 bases). Germline CDR1 SGHRS, CDR2 YFSETQ. The CDR3 extends over 14 amino acids. Trimming took off 2 bases at V and 5 bases at J, with 11 bases between the two ends.

This chain links TRBV4-3 with TRBJ1-2; D not certain. The length of the CDR3 is 15 residues. Germline V gene sequence: CDR1 LGHNA, CDR2 YSLEER. The V and J ends lost 0 bases and 1 base respectively, with 9 bases between them. The CDR3 here is CASSQDSSLNYGYTF. CDR3 bases: TGCGCCAGCAGCCAAGATTCCAGCCTTAACTATGGCTACACCTTC.

The genes are TRBV20-1 and TRBJ1-6, with 8 nucleotides matching TRBD1. The germline CDR1 and CDR2 sequences are DFQATT and SNEGSKA (reference sequence). Trimming took 6 bases from V and 10 from J; bases not matched to a gene: 11. The CDR3 totals 14 residues. Written as DNA, the CDR3 is TGCAGTGCCAGACAGGGGTTAGAGAGATCACCCCTCCACTTT. Translating gives CSARQGLERSPLHF.

This chain joins TRBV6-2 or TRBV6-3 and TRBJ1-2, with 12 bases identical to TRBD1. V lost 10 bases, J lost 6 bases, and 9 bases stayed unmatched. This CDR3 has 14 residues. Germline V gives CDR1 MNHEY, CDR2 SVGEGT. The CDR3, as DNA: TGTGCCACCGGGACAGGGGGCCGGACTCATGGCTACACCTTC. It codes for CATGTGGRTHGYTF.

This clonotype was detected many times. CDR3 DNA: TGTGCCAGCAGCTTAGGGACTAGCGGGAAGGATACGCAGTATTTT. This gives the protein CASSLGTSGKDTQYF. The chain couples TRBV7-6 to TRBJ2-3; 12 bases match TRBD2. This CDR3 spans 15 amino acids. From germline, CDR1 is SGHVS and CDR2 FNYEAQ. V trimming: 1 base; J trimming: 6 bases; junction bases outside the gene matches: 2.

The CDR3 DNA sequence: TGTGCCAGTAGTAGAGGGGCCTTCACAGATACGCAGTATTTT. As protein: CASSRGAFTDTQYF. The genes are TRBV19 and TRBJ2-3; D possibly uses TRBD1 or TRBD2 (5 bases each). Germline assignment: CDR1 LNHDA and CDR2 SQIVND (reference sequence). Trimming stripped 4 bases from V and 2 bases from J, with 10 bases between. The CDR3 has 14 amino acids.

This clonotype was picked up a small number of times. The chain couples TRBV27 to TRBJ2-3; TRBD2 aligns across 7 bases. Germline values: CDR1 MNHEY, CDR2 SMNVEV (reference sequence). V gave up 4 bases and J gave up 6 bases; unmatched junction bases: 10. The CDR3 is made up of 15 amino acids. The DNA of the CDR3 is TGTGCCAGCAGTTCCGGCAGGGTGGGGGGGGATACGCAGTATTTT. The encoded protein is CASSSGRVGGDTQYF.

Only a few counts were recorded for this clonotype. CDR3 sequence: CATTPGQGSYTF. DNA of the CDR3: TGTGCCACTACACCGGGACAGGGGAGCTACACCTTC. The chain links TRBV6-6 to TRBJ1-2; the match to TRBD1 covers 10 bases. Germline loops: CDR1 MNHNY, CDR2 SVGAGI (reference sequence). This CDR3 contains 12 residues. The ends lost 10 bases at V and 9 bases at J; junction bases unmatched: 8.

This clonotype showed up just a few times. The CDR3 protein is CASSPRVGTVYQETQYF. The CDR3 nucleotides are TGTGCCAGCAGCCCCCGGGTAGGGACAGTGTACCAAGAGACCCAGTACTTC. The chain has TRBV7-2 and TRBJ2-5; the match to TRBD1 covers 7 bases. The CDR3 runs to 17 residues. Germline CDR1 SGHTA, CDR2 FQGNSA. J was trimmed by 0 bases and V by 5 bases; bases with no gene match: 12.

This clonotype was seen more than once but under ten times. The gene calls are TRBV7-9 and TRBJ1-4; D may be TRBD1 (6 bases). V dropped 0 bases and J dropped 3 bases, with 8 bases sitting between them. The CDR3 contains 15 residues. The germline V gene encodes CDR1 SEHNR and CDR2 FQNEAQ (reference sequence). CDR3 DNA sequence: TGTGCCAGCAGCTTAGCGGGGGCGGCTAATGAAAAACTGTTTTTT. As protein: CASSLAGAANEKLFF.

This clonotype was seen a handful of times. The CDR3, as DNA: TGTGCCAGCACTCGAGGACAGACCGGGGGGGAGCTGTTTTTT. Protein product: CASTRGQTGGELFF. J is TRBJ2-2 and V is TRBV27, with a possible D match to TRBD1 (6 bases). Germline lookup yields CDR1 MNHEY and CDR2 SMNVEV (reference sequence). Trimming took 7 bases from V and 8 from J, leaving 17 bases between them. The CDR3 contains 14 residues.

This clonotype was detected only a few times. V gene TRBV5-1 combines with J gene TRBJ2-5; D ambiguous. The germline V gene has CDR1 SGHRS and CDR2 YFSETQ. Trimming took off 5 bases at V and 5 bases at J, with 10 bases between the two ends. The CDR3 loop spans 12 amino acids. In nucleotides, the CDR3 is TGCGCCAGCAGGGTTGATTTGGAGACCCAGTACTTC. This sequence encodes CASRVDLETQYF.

In this sample, this clonotype turned up a few times. The V and J genes are TRBV3-1 and TRBJ1-2, with D hard to call. The CDR3 totals 14 residues. Germline CDR1 is LGHDT and CDR2 is YNNKEL (reference sequence). V was pared by 4 bases and J by 5 bases, with 14 bases between. The CDR3 region is CASSPTGPSYGYTF. CDR3 DNA sequence: TGTGCCAGCAGCCCAACCGGCCCGTCGTATGGCTACACCTTC.

The rearrangement uses TRBV4-1 and TRBJ2-2, with D unresolved. The V gene's germline CDR1 is MGHRA and CDR2 YSYEKL. The CDR3 loop spans 15 amino acids. V lost 0 bases, J lost 3 bases, and 8 bases lay in between. In nucleotides, the CDR3 is TGCGCCAGCAGCCAAGAGATAGGGTACACCGGGGAGCTGTTTTTT. Its translation is CASSQEIGYTGELFF.

The J gene is TRBJ2-2, the V gene TRBV4-1; D not resolved. Germline CDR1 reads MGHRA; CDR2 reads YSYEKL. Trimming shortened V by 0 bases and J by 2 bases, and 13 bases separated the two germline ends. This CDR3 is built from 17 residues. CDR3 sequence reads: CASSQEALGSNTGELFF. As DNA, the CDR3 is TGCGCCAGCAGCCAAGAAGCCCTTGGCAGCAACACCGGGGAGCTGTTTTTT.